Here is one T cell receptor beta chain with its context. This sample stems from a study of blood T cell repertoires in COVID-19. In the original processing: Nucleated cell number was recorded as an estimate derived from reference gene primer amplification. The table came from immunoSEQ multiplex PCR; TCRdb's copy has only in-frame clones and leaves some out. D and trimming come from the DNA, and the V and J calls and clone size come from that table. This sample has roughly 250,000 clones; about 93% occur once, and the top ten carry approximately 2%. From germline, CDR1 is SGDLS and CDR2 YYNGEE. The V end lost 3 bases, the J end lost 7 bases, and 14 bases lay between the germline ends. The CDR3 sequence is 14 residues long.

The sequenced material came from PBMCs or T cells enriched from blood (not recorded which). The rearrangement uses TRBV9 and TRBJ2-1; tentative D call: TRBD2 (6 bases). The sequence was obtained from a woman aged 18-35 years who had recovered from COVID-19. CDR3 amino acids: CASSEASAGNEQFF. The CDR3 bases are TGTGCCAGCAGCGAGGCTAGTGCGGGGAATGAGCAGTTCTTC.